The 32 T cell receptor beta chains listed next were all sequenced from one sample in a study of T-cell reconstitution after alpha-beta-depleted transplantation in children. Unique molecular identifiers tagged the TCRbeta library. MiXCR was run by TCRdb on the PCR reads, yielding one entry per CDR3 protein. The sample holds about 91,000 distinct CDR3 sequences; 7.5% to 9.5% are singletons and the top ten take roughly 6.9%. The sequencing here drew on PBMCs from the stem cell graft donor, taken from the stem cell graft. These receptors were obtained from a human donor who donated a stem cell graft to a child with congenital amegakaryocytic thrombocytopenia.

In this sample, this clonotype turned up many times. The chain links TRBV5-1 to TRBJ1-1; possible D gene TRBD1, 5 bases. The CDR3 has 13 amino acids. Germline-derived CDR1 and CDR2 are SGHRS and YFSETQ. Deletions cut 3 bases from V and 6 bases from J, with 12 bases between. The CDR3 here is CASSWAGEAEAFF. As DNA, the CDR3 is TGCGCCAGCAGCTGGGCGGGGGAGGCTGAAGCTTTCTTT.

Many counts were recorded for this clonotype. The V and J genes are TRBV12-3 or TRBV12-4 and TRBJ2-7; TRBD2 aligns across 11 bases. Germline trimming cut 6 bases from V and 7 bases from J; bases unmatched to any gene: 8. The CDR3 consists of 14 residues. Here the CDR3 reads CASSLAGGLGEQYF. The CDR3 nucleotides read TGTGCCAGCAGCCTAGCGGGGGGCCTTGGTGAGCAGTACTTC.

The genes are TRBV5-8 and TRBJ2-6; no definite D call. This CDR3 has 14 residues. The V gene's germline CDR1 is SGHTS and CDR2 YDEGEE. Trimming took 0 bases from V and 10 from J, leaving 11 bases between them. This CDR3 reads CASSLAPGVNVLTF. CDR3 DNA: TGTGCCAGCAGCTTGGCGCCTGGGGTAAACGTCCTGACTTTC.

This clonotype was detected only a few times. The gene calls are TRBV4-1 and TRBJ1-2; TRBD1 might be the D (5 bases). CDR3 length equals 17 residues. V was pared by 2 bases and J by 8 bases, with 24 bases between. Looked up from germline, CDR1 is MGHRA and CDR2 is YSYEKL. This CDR3 reads CASSQHTPGRRGRGYTF. CDR3 sequence (DNA): TGCGCCAGCAGCCAACATACACCGGGCCGAAGGGGAAGGGGCTACACCTTC.

The genes are TRBV29-1 and TRBJ2-3; 9 positions match TRBD2. The germline CDR1 and CDR2 sequences are SQVTM and ANQGSEA. Trimming at V came to 4 bases and at J to 3 bases, leaving 11 bases not matched to a gene. The CDR3 totals 16 residues. Here the CDR3 DNA reads TGCAGCGTTGGGGAGATAGCGGGAGCCGTAACAGATACGCAGTATTTT. This gives the protein CSVGEIAGAVTDTQYF.

This clonotype was counted at least ten times. The CDR3 region is CASSQAGGGDYEQYF. CDR3 bases: TGTGCCAGCAGCCAGGCTGGGGGGGGAGATTACGAGCAGTACTTC. The chain is built from TRBV6-1 and TRBJ2-7, with 7 bases matching TRBD2. The V gene's germline CDR1 is MNHNS and CDR2 SASEGT. Trimming at V came to 6 bases and at J to 4 bases, leaving 12 bases not matched to a gene. This CDR3 has 15 amino acids.

The table lists this clonotype with many counts. CDR3 region: CASSKDRGQGLSGNTIYF. For the CDR3, the DNA is TGTGCCAGCAGCAAAGATAGGGGGCAGGGGCTTTCTGGAAACACCATATATTTT. The chain recombines TRBV21-1 with TRBJ1-3; the table's D call TRBD1 went unverified against the DNA. TRBV21-1 represents a pseudogene. This CDR3 has 18 amino acids.

This clonotype was counted ten times or more. The gene calls are TRBV5-4 and TRBJ1-2; 7 nucleotides match TRBD1. The CDR3 contains 12 residues. Germline CDR1 reads SGHNT; CDR2 reads YYREEE (reference sequence). Unmatched junction bases numbered 2, after V lost 1 base and J lost 8 bases. This CDR3 reads CASSLNRGGYTF. The CDR3 DNA reads as TGTGCCAGCAGCTTGAACAGGGGCGGCTACACCTTC.

Many counts were recorded for this clonotype. The chain links TRBV20-1 to TRBJ2-1; the match to TRBD2 covers 10 bases. The CDR3 extends over 16 amino acids. With 2 bases clipped from V and 6 bases from J, the junction kept 10 bases outside the gene matches. Germline V gene lookup returns CDR1 DFQATT and CDR2 SNEGSKA (reference sequence). The CDR3 DNA follows: TGCAGTGCTAGAATTGCCGGGACTAGCGCCTTCAATGAGCAGTTCTTC. Protein: CSARIAGTSAFNEQFF.

This clonotype was seen at least ten times. This chain uses TRBV3-1 with TRBJ1-1, with D unresolved. V lost 6 bases and J lost 10, with 15 bases in between. CDR1 and CDR2 from the germline V gene are LGHDT and YNNKEL (reference sequence). This CDR3 is built from 12 residues. CDR3 region: CASRPDFGGAFF. In DNA form, the CDR3 reads TGTGCCAGCAGGCCCGACTTTGGTGGAGCTTTCTTT. Looking up the rest from reference TRBV3-1 and TRBJ1-1 gives the full variable domain: DTAVSQTPKYLVTQMGNDKSIKCEQNLGHDTMYWYKQDSKKFLKIMFSYNNKELIINETVPNRFSPKSPDKAHLNLHINSLELGDSAVYFCASRPDFGGAFFGQGTRLTVV.

J is TRBJ2-3 and V is TRBV5-6; D might be TRBD1 or TRBD2, each matching 5 bases. V was pared by 9 bases and J by 5 bases, with 22 bases between. Germline V lookup: CDR1 SGHDT, CDR2 YYEEEE. This CDR3 is built from 15 residues. CDR3 region: CAMGAGTSGVDTQYF. In DNA form, the CDR3 reads TGTGCCATGGGCGCCGGGACCAGCGGCGTAGATACGCAGTATTTT.

This clonotype has at least ten counts. This chain's CDR3 is CASSLFPPQGSHQPQHF. The DNA for the CDR3 is TGTGCCAGCAGCTTGTTCCCCCCACAGGGGAGCCATCAGCCCCAGCATTTT. The V gene is TRBV5-5, the J gene TRBJ1-5, with 7 positions matching TRBD1. V lost 1 base to trimming and J lost 5 bases; unmatched junction nucleotides: 12. Germline CDR1 SGHKS, CDR2 YYEKEE (reference sequence). This CDR3 spans 17 amino acids.

This clonotype was seen at least ten times. This chain links TRBV20-1 with TRBJ2-5; 9 positions match TRBD2. The CDR3 runs to 18 residues. The ends lost 0 bases at V and 1 base at J; junction bases unmatched: 12. Germline CDR1 is DFQATT and CDR2 is SNEGSKA (reference sequence). The CDR3 loop is CSARDPSGGSSIQETQYF. The DNA for the CDR3 is TGCAGTGCTAGAGATCCGAGCGGGGGGTCTTCAATCCAAGAGACCCAGTACTTC.

This clonotype was detected ten times or more. CDR3 amino acids: CSAFILGGQGVNQPQHF. CDR3 bases: TGCAGTGCCTTCATTCTAGGAGGACAGGGGGTGAATCAGCCCCAGCATTTT. The V call is TRBV20-1, the J call TRBJ1-5, with 10 nucleotides matching TRBD1. The ends lost 6 bases at V and 4 bases at J; junction bases unmatched: 15. Germline assignment: CDR1 DFQATT and CDR2 SNEGSKA (reference sequence). This CDR3 spans 17 amino acids.

This rearrangement joins TRBV20-1 to TRBJ1-4, with 10 nucleotides matching TRBD1. Germline CDR1 DFQATT, CDR2 SNEGSKA (reference sequence). V was clipped by 0 bases and J by 10 bases; unmatched bases: 11. The CDR3 has 16 amino acids. The CDR3 DNA follows: TGCAGTGCTAGAGATAGACGTGGGACAGGGGATCGAAAACTGTTTTTT. Amino acid sequence: CSARDRRGTGDRKLFF.

This clonotype was counted at least ten times. This sequence joins TRBV24-1 and TRBJ2-1; 14 bases are a match to TRBD2. This CDR3 spans 16 amino acids. Looked up from germline, CDR1 is KGHDR and CDR2 is SFDVKD. The ends lost 4 bases at V and 12 bases at J; junction bases unmatched: 10. The DNA of the CDR3 is TGTGCCACCAGTGACCCCGGGACTAGCGGGAGCCGTGTGCAGTTCTTC. It yields the protein CATSDPGTSGSRVQFF.

This clonotype showed up many times. This chain joins TRBV15 and TRBJ2-1; D is uncertain. V gave up 0 bases and J gave up 6 bases, with 6 bases separating them. The CDR3 extends over 13 amino acids. CDR1 and CDR2 from the germline V gene are LNHNV and YYDKDF (reference sequence). Here the CDR3 reads CATSRDLSNEQFF. DNA of the CDR3: TGTGCCACCAGCAGAGATCTTAGCAATGAGCAGTTCTTC.

This clonotype appeared many times. The chain combines TRBV7-2 with TRBJ2-1; D is perhaps TRBD1 (6 bases). The CDR3 is made up of 16 amino acids. V was cut by 1 base and J by 4 bases, with 14 bases left in between. Germline V lookup: CDR1 SGHTA, CDR2 FQGNSA. The CDR3 DNA reads TGTGCCAGCAGCTTAGTTTCAGGGGTGGGATACAATGAGCAGTTCTTC. As protein: CASSLVSGVGYNEQFF.

This clonotype was recorded at least ten times. DNA of the CDR3: TGCAGTGCTAGAGATCGGGGGGGCCTAGCGGGAGCAAATGAGCAGTTCTTC. Translated: CSARDRGGLAGANEQFF. V gene TRBV20-1 combines with J gene TRBJ2-1, with 10 nucleotides matching TRBD2. The CDR3 has 17 amino acids. Trimming took 0 bases from V and 7 from J; bases not matched to a gene: 12. The germline V gene has CDR1 DFQATT and CDR2 SNEGSKA (reference sequence).

In its sample, this clonotype was seen many times. The chain is built from TRBV3-1 and TRBJ2-7, with 8 nucleotides matching TRBD1. The germline V gene encodes CDR1 LGHDT and CDR2 YNNKEL (reference sequence). This CDR3 is 16 amino acids long. After removal of 0 bases from V and 9 bases from J, the junction contained 13 bases not matched to a gene. CDR3 amino acids: CASSQDWGQVSEGQYF. CDR3 nucleotides: TGTGCCAGCAGCCAAGACTGGGGACAGGTATCGGAGGGGCAGTACTTC.

This clonotype was picked up many times. V gene TRBV20-1 combines with J gene TRBJ2-3, with D unclear. Trimming took off 2 bases at V and 0 bases at J, with 15 bases between the two ends. The CDR3 runs to 16 residues. Germline values: CDR1 DFQATT, CDR2 SNEGSKA (reference sequence). The CDR3 loop is CSARPDFFLSTDTQYF. The CDR3 DNA reads as TGCAGTGCTAGACCCGACTTCTTCCTTAGCACAGATACGCAGTATTTT.

There are many counts of this clonotype. This chain joins TRBV5-1 and TRBJ2-7, with TRBD1 matching 8 bases. The CDR3 loop spans 15 amino acids. Germline V lookup: CDR1 SGHRS, CDR2 YFSETQ. V lost 4 bases, J lost 7 bases, and 13 bases stayed unmatched. The CDR3 reads CASSRGTGPLEEQYF. CDR3 nucleotide sequence: TGCGCCAGCAGCAGGGGGACAGGCCCACTCGAGGAGCAGTACTTC.

This clonotype has at least ten counts. The chain links TRBV7-2 to TRBJ2-4; the D is unclear. Trimming left V 3 bases short and J 8 bases short, with 11 bases between. The CDR3 extends over 13 amino acids. Germline CDR1 is SGHTA and CDR2 is FQGNSA. The DNA for the CDR3 is TGTGCCAGCAGCTTGAACCGCCAGGACATTCAGTACTTC. It specifies CASSLNRQDIQYF.

This clonotype was seen at least ten times. This sequence joins TRBV29-1 and TRBJ1-1, with D possibly TRBD1 on 5 matching bases. There are 11 residues in the CDR3. Germline V gene sequence: CDR1 SQVTM, CDR2 ANQGSEA. The V gene lost 3 bases and the J gene lost 11 bases, with 13 bases spanning the gap. In DNA, the CDR3 is TGCAGCGTTGATTGGGGGTTGGAGGCTTTCTTT. Translated: CSVDWGLEAFF.

The gene calls are TRBV14 and TRBJ1-5, with unresolved D. V gave up 1 base and J gave up 2 bases, with 15 bases separating them. Germline assignment: CDR1 SGHDN and CDR2 FVKESK. CDR3 length: 17 amino acids. CDR3 nucleotides: TGTGCCAGCAGCCAAGTCGGGTTGAGGTGCGGCAATCAGCCCCAGCATTTT. This translates into CASSQVGLRCGNQPQHF. The variable domain in full, with the rest retrieved from reference TRBV14 and TRBJ1-5, is EAGVTQFPSHSVIEKGQTVTLRCDPISGHDNLYWYRRVMGKEIKFLLHFVKESKQDESGMPNNRFLAERTGGTYSTLKVQPAELEDSGVYFCASSQVGLRCGNQPQHFGDGTRLSIL.

At least ten counts were recorded for this clonotype. The rearrangement uses TRBV4-1 and TRBJ2-2; TRBD1 or TRBD2 may be the D gene (7 bases each). Deletions cut 5 bases from V and 3 bases from J, with 13 bases between. Per germline, CDR1 MGHRA and CDR2 YSYEKL. The CDR3 runs to 15 residues. The CDR3 sequence is CASSLTGRDTGELFF. The CDR3 region has the DNA TGCGCCAGCAGCTTGACAGGGAGGGACACCGGGGAGCTGTTTTTT.

Turning to this clonotype: This could be a read error, since a much larger clone is one nucleotide away. The V and J genes are TRBV4-3 and TRBJ2-4; D may be TRBD1 or TRBD2 (5 bases each). In germline, CDR1 is LGHNA, CDR2 YSLEER. The CDR3 is 15 residues long. The CDR3 region is CASSQAMGDQNSQYF. The CDR3 bases are TGCGCCAGCAGCCAAGCGATGGGGGATCAAAACAGTCAGTACTTC.

This clonotype was found many times. The genes are TRBV28 and TRBJ2-1; D remains ambiguous. This CDR3 is 10 amino acids long. Germline-derived CDR1 and CDR2 are MDHEN and SYDVKM. The V end lost 5 bases, the J end lost 7 bases, and 3 bases lay between the germline ends. The CDR3 DNA sequence: TGTGCCAGCAGTCGTAATGAGCAGTTCTTC. Translation gives CASSRNEQFF.

In its sample, this clonotype was seen many times. The chain carries TRBV7-2 and TRBJ2-2; tentatively, D is TRBD1 (6 bases). The CDR3 totals 15 residues. CDR1 SGHTA and CDR2 FQGNSA come from the germline V gene. V lost 1 base, J lost 2 bases, and 8 bases lay in between. CDR3 in DNA: TGTGCCAGCAGCTTAGTGGGGGCTAACACCGGGGAGCTGTTTTTT. It encodes CASSLVGANTGELFF.

Ten or more counts support this clonotype. This clone may be a read error of a much larger clone one base away. This chain links TRBV5-7 with TRBJ2-6; D perhaps matches TRBD1 (5 bases). TRBV5-7 falls under the ORF class, with uncertain function. There are 17 residues in the CDR3. The CDR3 region has the DNA TGTGCCAGCAGCTCGTATTACAGAATCTCTGGGGCCAACGGCCTGACTTTC. Amino acid sequence: CASSSYYRISGANGLTF.

This clonotype has at least ten counts. V usage is TRBV4-1 and J usage is TRBJ2-3; unclear D gene. Trimming stripped 0 bases from V and 5 bases from J, with 6 bases between. The germline V gene has CDR1 MGHRA and CDR2 YSYEKL. This CDR3 comprises 13 residues. CDR3 amino acids: CASSQEGRDTQYF. The CDR3 region has the DNA TGCGCCAGCAGCCAAGAAGGAAGAGATACGCAGTATTTT.

The CDR3 loop reads CASGSAGQEVRGNTIYF. CDR3 nucleotides: TGTGCCAGCGGGTCGGCGGGGCAGGAGGTTCGTGGAAACACCATATATTTT. This chain links TRBV28 with TRBJ1-3; tentatively, D is TRBD1 (5 bases). The V end lost 8 bases, the J end lost 3 bases, and 23 bases lay between the germline ends. CDR3 length: 17 amino acids. Per the germline V gene, CDR1 is MDHEN and CDR2 is SYDVKM.